This T cell receptor (beta chain) was identified during a study of blood T cell repertoires in COVID-19 (dated by TCRdb to the early 2020s). About the investigation overall: Samples from collaborators originated in the United States, Italy and Spain and spanned both the acute and convalescent phases of COVID-19. The prospective study material was composed of cDNA or gDNA derived from T cells, B-cell-depleted T cells, or PBMCs. Deeply sampled blood TCRbeta repertoires from subjects exposed to, actively infected with, or recovered from COVID-19 were included in the dataset. A freely available public database, intended as a resource for researchers studying the immune response to SARS-CoV-2, is where the repertoires were released. The samples were drawn from two sources: the first 160 participants of the ongoing ImmuneRACE study, and fewer than 1,500 subjects contributed by 6 global collaborators. A de-identified subject ID, COVID-19 status, age in years and sex were almost always included in the sample metadata. Where HLA class I and class II types were available, the types were taken from metadata supplied by the sample provider, not from assay-based typing. Study-level results and caveats: Clinical and demographic metadata were provided uncurated, with the amount varying by source and participant.

TCRbeta CDR3 regions were amplified from genomic DNA using the immunoSEQ Assay, a bias-controlled multiplex PCR. From the authors' description of their analysis: Within the assay, amplification of reference gene primers was used to estimate how many nucleated cells each sample contained. To quantify the absolute abundance of each unique TCRbeta CDR3 rearrangement, sequence reads were collapsed and filtered. For each sample, productive Simpson clonality was calculated by taking the square root of Simpson's diversity index across productive rearrangements. TCRdb took over this immuneACCESS table, retaining in-frame rearrangements with V and J assigned. Such tables are incomplete; in checked studies, under half of the missing clones stem from an unresolved V gene, and the remainder is unexplained. The V and J calls and clone size are taken from that table; D and trimming were inferred from the DNA. The sample contains roughly 66,000 clones, approximately 90% of them found a single time. Approximately 7.5% of the sample is taken by the ten largest.

Whole blood was collected in K2EDTA tubes by collaborating institutions according to the institutions' own protocols. For TCRbeta analysis, collaborators shipped samples in one of three forms: frozen whole blood, isolated PBMCs, or DNA extracted from either of those sample types. On this clone itself: What this receptor recognizes is not known. Base qualities were left out, and no much larger clone turns up one base away.

Sequencing was done on a sample of peripheral blood. The source is a human donor in a cohort sampled during active COVID-19.

The DNA sequence is TGCAGCGTTGAGCCGCGGGACAGGGGGATCTACAATGAGCAGTTCTTC. Its amino acids are CSVEPRDRGIYNEQFF. Rearrangement joined TRBV29-1 to TRBJ2-1; TRBD1 aligns with 11 central bases. Reading from cysteine to phenylalanine, the CDR3 counts 16 amino acids. The retained sequence is limited to the CDR3, 48 bases, with the frame set at the first base. The germline V gene specifies SQVTM as CDR1 and ANQGSEA as CDR2. At the junction V is shortened by 3 bases and J by 3 bases; bases outside the gene matches: 7.